The rows below give T cell receptor beta chains drawn from one sample of a study of cytomegalovirus exposure and HLA in healthy donors. Sequencing was performed with immunoSEQ multiplex PCR; in TCRdb, only in-frame clones are kept and a portion is missing. This sample carries about 150,000 clones, 70% to 85% of them seen once, and the ten largest clones take 2.1%. Sequencing used PBMCs. The receptor source for this set is a man younger than 45 in good health and CMV-seronegative. Each CDR3 is given with its conserved first and last residue. Each record gives: clone size, J gene, V gene, D gene, CDR3 protein, CDR3 DNA. D genes are given only for firm matches. Clone size appears in some rows only: once, few, many, or a class for an expanded clone.

abundance: NA
j_gene: TRBJ1-4
v_gene: TRBV28
d_gene: NA
CDR3aa: CASSLRVGKLFF
CDR3nt: TGTGCCAGCAGTCTCAGGGTAGGAAAACTGTTTTTT

abundance: NA
j_gene: TRBJ2-1
v_gene: TRBV9
d_gene: NA
CDR3aa: CASSVATNNEQFF
CDR3nt: TGTGCCAGCAGCGTAGCGACAAACAATGAGCAGTTCTTC

abundance: NA
j_gene: TRBJ2-1
v_gene: TRBV11-1
d_gene: NA
CDR3aa: CASSPTDSYNEQFF
CDR3nt: TGTGCCAGCAGCCCGACGGACAGTTACAATGAGCAGTTCTTC

abundance: NA
j_gene: TRBJ2-7
v_gene: TRBV5-5
d_gene: NA
CDR3aa: CASSLWGDEQYF
CDR3nt: TGTGCCAGCAGCTTGTGGGGAGACGAGCAGTACTTC

abundance: NA
j_gene: TRBJ2-1
v_gene: TRBV28
d_gene: TRBD1
CDR3aa: CASTPGQGRSNEQFF
CDR3nt: TGTGCCAGCACCCCCGGACAGGGTAGGTCGAATGAGCAGTTCTTC

abundance: once
j_gene: TRBJ1-3
v_gene: TRBV28
d_gene: NA
CDR3aa: CASSSGYGNTIYF
CDR3nt: TGTGCCAGCAGTTCAGGTTATGGAAACACCATATATTTT

abundance: NA
j_gene: TRBJ1-2
v_gene: TRBV11-2
d_gene: TRBD1
CDR3aa: CASSPTGVDYGYTF
CDR3nt: TGTGCCAGCAGCCCCACAGGGGTTGACTATGGCTACACCTTC

abundance: NA
j_gene: TRBJ2-3
v_gene: TRBV9
d_gene: TRBD2
CDR3aa: CASSVGGNSGGTDTQYF
CDR3nt: TGTGCCAGCAGCGTAGGAGGTAATAGCGGGGGTACAGATACGCAGTATTTT

abundance: NA
j_gene: TRBJ2-3
v_gene: TRBV19
d_gene: NA
CDR3aa: CASTLSGVADTQYF
CDR3nt: TGTGCCAGTACCCTGTCAGGGGTGGCAGATACGCAGTATTTT

abundance: NA
j_gene: TRBJ1-5
v_gene: TRBV18
d_gene: TRBD1
CDR3aa: CASSQGQGNNQPQHF
CDR3nt: TGTGCCAGCTCCCAGGGACAGGGAAACAATCAGCCCCAGCATTTT

abundance: few
j_gene: TRBJ2-2
v_gene: TRBV4-1
d_gene: TRBD2
CDR3aa: CASSEGLADTGELFF
CDR3nt: TGCGCCAGCAGCGAGGGACTAGCGGATACCGGGGAGCTGTTTTTT

abundance: NA
j_gene: TRBJ2-7
v_gene: TRBV28
d_gene: TRBD1
CDR3aa: CASRGQRYEQYF
CDR3nt: TGTGCCAGCAGGGGACAGCGCTACGAGCAGTACTTC

abundance: NA
j_gene: TRBJ2-7
v_gene: TRBV15
d_gene: NA
CDR3aa: CATSRTDEQYF
CDR3nt: TGTGCCACCAGCAGAACGGACGAGCAGTACTTC

abundance: NA
j_gene: TRBJ2-3
v_gene: TRBV7-9
d_gene: TRBD2
CDR3aa: CASSFSGGVTDTQYF
CDR3nt: TGTGCCAGCAGCTTTAGCGGGGGGGTCACAGATACGCAGTATTTT

abundance: NA
j_gene: TRBJ1-2
v_gene: TRBV6-5
d_gene: TRBD1
CDR3aa: CASSYAIGQGARGYTF
CDR3nt: TGTGCCAGCAGTTATGCCATAGGACAGGGGGCGCGGGGCTACACCTTC

abundance: NA
j_gene: TRBJ1-3
v_gene: TRBV30
d_gene: NA
CDR3aa: CAWSVQYHHGNTIYF
CDR3nt: TGTGCCTGGAGTGTACAGTACCACCATGGAAACACCATATATTTT

abundance: NA
j_gene: TRBJ1-2
v_gene: TRBV2
d_gene: NA
CDR3aa: CASRGIQPKNYGYTF
CDR3nt: TGTGCCAGTAGGGGAATACAACCGAAAAACTATGGCTACACCTTC

abundance: NA
j_gene: TRBJ1-1
v_gene: TRBV5-6
d_gene: TRBD1
CDR3aa: CASSQQGVNTEAFF
CDR3nt: TGTGCCAGCAGCCAGCAGGGGGTGAACACTGAAGCTTTCTTT

abundance: few
j_gene: TRBJ1-1
v_gene: TRBV19
d_gene: NA
CDR3aa: CASSIRGENTEAFF
CDR3nt: TGTGCCAGTAGTATCCGCGGGGAGAACACTGAAGCTTTCTTT

abundance: NA
j_gene: TRBJ1-6
v_gene: TRBV7-9
d_gene: NA
CDR3aa: CASRDSYYNSPLHF
CDR3nt: TGTGCCAGCAGGGACAGCTACTATAATTCACCCCTCCACTTT

abundance: NA
j_gene: TRBJ2-5
v_gene: TRBV6-5
d_gene: TRBD2
CDR3aa: CASSYLGTSEETQYF
CDR3nt: TGTGCCAGCAGTTACCTCGGGACTAGCGAAGAGACCCAGTACTTC

abundance: NA
j_gene: TRBJ2-3
v_gene: TRBV6-1
d_gene: TRBD2
CDR3aa: CAATAGGTDTQYF
CDR3nt: TGTGCCGCGACGGCGGGGGGCACAGATACGCAGTATTTT

abundance: NA
j_gene: TRBJ1-5
v_gene: TRBV7-5
d_gene: NA
CDR3aa: CARSLESLPYPGGGWNQPQHF
CDR3nt: TGTGCCAGAAGCTTAGAGTCGCTACCTTATCCAGGGGGCGGGTGGAATCAGCCCCAGCATTTT

abundance: NA
j_gene: TRBJ1-4
v_gene: TRBV15
d_gene: NA
CDR3aa: CATSREGRATNEKLFF
CDR3nt: TGTGCCACCAGCAGAGAGGGCAGAGCAACTAATGAAAAACTGTTTTTT

abundance: NA
j_gene: TRBJ2-5
v_gene: TRBV19
d_gene: NA
CDR3aa: CASSIGIGETQYF
CDR3nt: TGTGCCAGTAGTATAGGAATCGGGGAGACCCAGTACTTC

abundance: NA
j_gene: TRBJ2-5
v_gene: TRBV2
d_gene: NA
CDR3aa: CASSERQYQETQYF
CDR3nt: TGTGCCAGCAGTGAAAGACAGTACCAAGAGACCCAGTACTTC

abundance: NA
j_gene: TRBJ1-2
v_gene: TRBV5-6
d_gene: NA
CDR3aa: CASSSGTFYGYPF
CDR3nt: TGTGCCAGCAGTTCCGGGACATTCTATGGCTACCCCTTC

abundance: NA
j_gene: TRBJ1-5
v_gene: TRBV19
d_gene: NA
CDR3aa: CASSIAVNQPQHF
CDR3nt: TGTGCCAGTAGTATAGCCGTGAATCAGCCCCAGCATTTT

abundance: NA
j_gene: TRBJ2-1
v_gene: TRBV7-6
d_gene: TRBD1
CDR3aa: CASSSWDRANEQFF
CDR3nt: TGTGCCAGCAGCTCCTGGGACAGGGCCAATGAGCAGTTCTTC

abundance: NA
j_gene: TRBJ2-1
v_gene: TRBV6-5
d_gene: NA
CDR3aa: CASSYSSTGGDEQFF
CDR3nt: TGTGCCAGCAGTTACTCGTCTACGGGGGGCGATGAGCAGTTCTTC

abundance: NA
j_gene: TRBJ2-1
v_gene: TRBV18
d_gene: TRBD2
CDR3aa: CASSLVSGGTYEQFF
CDR3nt: TGTGCCAGCTCCCTGGTAAGCGGGGGGACCTATGAGCAGTTCTTC

abundance: NA
j_gene: TRBJ1-2
v_gene: TRBV7-2
d_gene: TRBD1
CDR3aa: CASSLYGDRGNGYTF
CDR3nt: TGTGCCAGCAGCTTATACGGGGACAGGGGGAACGGCTACACCTTC

abundance: NA
j_gene: TRBJ2-2
v_gene: TRBV9
d_gene: NA
CDR3aa: CASTPLGGAAGELFF
CDR3nt: TGTGCCAGCACCCCACTGGGGGGGGCCGCCGGGGAGCTGTTTTTT

abundance: NA
j_gene: TRBJ1-5
v_gene: TRBV19
d_gene: NA
CDR3aa: CASTKLDSHLPQHF
CDR3nt: TGTGCCAGTACCAAATTGGACAGCCATCTGCCCCAGCATTTT

abundance: NA
j_gene: TRBJ2-3
v_gene: TRBV2
d_gene: NA
CDR3aa: CASSEALSGSTDTQYF
CDR3nt: TGTGCCAGCAGTGAAGCGCTTAGCGGCTCCACAGATACGCAGTATTTT

abundance: NA
j_gene: TRBJ1-3
v_gene: TRBV5-1
d_gene: TRBD1
CDR3aa: CASSSQGTAGNTIYF
CDR3nt: TGCGCCAGCAGCTCGCAGGGGACAGCTGGAAACACCATATATTTT

abundance: NA
j_gene: TRBJ1-1
v_gene: TRBV2
d_gene: TRBD1
CDR3aa: CASRGDRVLAEAFF
CDR3nt: TGTGCCAGCAGGGGAGACAGGGTCTTAGCTGAAGCTTTCTTT

abundance: few
j_gene: TRBJ1-1
v_gene: TRBV7-2
d_gene: NA
CDR3aa: CASSWGLRNTEAFF
CDR3nt: TGTGCCAGCAGCTGGGGACTCAGGAACACTGAAGCTTTCTTT

abundance: NA
j_gene: TRBJ2-5
v_gene: TRBV7-8
d_gene: NA
CDR3aa: CASSLELAGETQYF
CDR3nt: TGTGCCAGCAGCTTAGAGCTAGCCGGGGAGACCCAGTACTTC

abundance: NA
j_gene: TRBJ2-1
v_gene: TRBV7-2
d_gene: TRBD1
CDR3aa: CASSKRTGRNNEQFF
CDR3nt: TGTGCCAGCAGCAAAAGGACAGGCCGGAACAATGAGCAGTTCTTC

abundance: NA
j_gene: TRBJ1-1
v_gene: TRBV2
d_gene: NA
CDR3aa: CASIGGDFGVNTEAFF
CDR3nt: TGTGCCAGCATCGGTGGGGACTTCGGAGTGAACACTGAAGCTTTCTTT

abundance: NA
j_gene: TRBJ1-2
v_gene: TRBV11-1
d_gene: NA
CDR3aa: CASSRGTPGDYGYPF
CDR3nt: TGTGCCAGCAGCAGAGGGACACCCGGGGACTATGGCTACCCCTTC

abundance: NA
j_gene: TRBJ1-2
v_gene: TRBV5-4
d_gene: NA
CDR3aa: CASSLRGERGYTF
CDR3nt: TGTGCCAGCAGCTTGCGTGGTGAGAGGGGCTACACCTTC

abundance: NA
j_gene: TRBJ1-5
v_gene: TRBV18
d_gene: NA
CDR3aa: CASSPRGLNQPQHF
CDR3nt: TGTGCCAGCTCACCAAGGGGTCTCAATCAGCCCCAGCATTTT

abundance: NA
j_gene: TRBJ1-1
v_gene: TRBV5-5
d_gene: NA
CDR3aa: CASSFLSGDTEAFF
CDR3nt: TGTGCCAGCAGCTTCCTATCAGGGGACACTGAAGCTTTCTTT

abundance: once
j_gene: TRBJ2-3
v_gene: TRBV27
d_gene: TRBD1
CDR3aa: CASSPTGGDTQYF
CDR3nt: TGTGCCAGCAGTCCGACAGGGGGCGACACGCAGTATTTT

abundance: NA
j_gene: TRBJ2-5
v_gene: TRBV5-4
d_gene: TRBD2
CDR3aa: CASSSWTSSETQYF
CDR3nt: TGTGCCAGCAGCTCCTGGACTAGTAGCGAGACCCAGTACTTC

abundance: NA
j_gene: TRBJ2-5
v_gene: TRBV5-1
d_gene: NA
CDR3aa: CASSHTSIGETQYF
CDR3nt: TGCGCCAGCAGCCACACTAGCATTGGAGAGACCCAGTACTTC

abundance: NA
j_gene: TRBJ1-1
v_gene: TRBV18
d_gene: TRBD1
CDR3aa: CASSPGTDTEAFF
CDR3nt: TGTGCCAGCTCACCCGGGACAGACACTGAAGCTTTCTTT

abundance: NA
j_gene: TRBJ1-6
v_gene: TRBV14
d_gene: NA
CDR3aa: CASSRVPTDWSPLHF
CDR3nt: TGTGCCAGCAGCCGAGTACCGACAGACTGGTCACCCCTCCACTTT

abundance: NA
j_gene: TRBJ1-6
v_gene: TRBV11-2
d_gene: NA
CDR3aa: CASSLDWWAGDNSPLHF
CDR3nt: TGTGCCAGCAGCTTAGATTGGTGGGCAGGGGATAATTCACCCCTCCACTTT

abundance: NA
j_gene: TRBJ2-1
v_gene: TRBV29-1
d_gene: TRBD2
CDR3aa: CSVGSSGGYNEQFF
CDR3nt: TGCAGCGTTGGGTCTAGCGGGGGCTACAATGAGCAGTTCTTC

abundance: NA
j_gene: TRBJ2-3
v_gene: TRBV19
d_gene: TRBD1
CDR3aa: CASSGTGLSTDTQYF
CDR3nt: TGTGCCAGTAGTGGGACAGGACTTAGCACAGATACGCAGTATTTT

abundance: once
j_gene: TRBJ2-5
v_gene: TRBV5-6
d_gene: TRBD2
CDR3aa: CASSLAGGPLETQYF
CDR3nt: TGTGCCAGCAGCTTGGCGGGGGGGCCTTTGGAGACCCAGTACTTC

abundance: NA
j_gene: TRBJ2-3
v_gene: TRBV2
d_gene: TRBD2
CDR3aa: CASSERTSGGGTQYF
CDR3nt: TGTGCCAGCAGTGAAAGAACTAGCGGGGGGGGGACGCAGTATTTT

abundance: NA
j_gene: TRBJ2-1
v_gene: TRBV4-3
d_gene: TRBD1
CDR3aa: CASSQETGNHLGQFF
CDR3nt: TGCGCCAGCAGCCAAGAGACAGGGAACCACTTAGGGCAGTTCTTC

abundance: few
j_gene: TRBJ2-3
v_gene: TRBV9
d_gene: TRBD1
CDR3aa: CASSLRGTGFTDTQYF
CDR3nt: TGTGCCAGCAGCTTGAGGGGGACAGGGTTCACAGATACGCAGTATTTT

abundance: NA
j_gene: TRBJ1-6
v_gene: TRBV4-2
d_gene: NA
CDR3aa: CASSQARNNSPLHF
CDR3nt: TGTGCCAGCAGCCAAGCCAGGAATAATTCACCCCTCCACTTT

abundance: NA
j_gene: TRBJ1-2
v_gene: TRBV15
d_gene: NA
CDR3aa: CATSRTGANYGYTF
CDR3nt: TGTGCCACCAGCAGGACAGGAGCTAACTATGGCTACACCTTC

abundance: few
j_gene: TRBJ1-2
v_gene: TRBV7-2
d_gene: NA
CDR3aa: CASSPREGSGYTF
CDR3nt: TGTGCCAGCAGCCCACGGGAGGGGTCTGGCTACACCTTC